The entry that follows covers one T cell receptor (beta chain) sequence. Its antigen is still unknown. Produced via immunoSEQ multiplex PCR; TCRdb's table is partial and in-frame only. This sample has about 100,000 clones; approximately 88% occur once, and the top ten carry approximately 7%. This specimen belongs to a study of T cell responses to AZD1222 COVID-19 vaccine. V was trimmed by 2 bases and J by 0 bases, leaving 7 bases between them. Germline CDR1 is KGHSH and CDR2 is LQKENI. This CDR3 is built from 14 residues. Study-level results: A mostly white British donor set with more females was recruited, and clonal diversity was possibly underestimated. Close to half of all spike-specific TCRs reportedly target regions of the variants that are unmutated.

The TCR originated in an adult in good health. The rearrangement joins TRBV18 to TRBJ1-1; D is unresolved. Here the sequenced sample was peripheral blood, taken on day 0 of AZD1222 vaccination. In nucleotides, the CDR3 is TGTGCCAGCTCACCATACGGGATGAACACTGAAGCTTTCTTT. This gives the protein CASSPYGMNTEAFF.